A single sample is the source of the 10 T cell receptor beta chains below, sequenced in a study of identical twins' blood T cells. TCRdb ran MiXCR on the 5' RACE reads and lists one entry per CDR3 protein. The repertoire consists of approximately 1,300 distinct CDR3 sequences, with about three quarters occurring once and the leading ten covering about 10%. Sequencing used PBMCs. Receptor source: a woman aged 18 to 55 in good health.

V gene TRBV18 combines with J gene TRBJ1-4; tentatively, D is TRBD1 (5 bases). Trimming pared 1 base from V and 7 bases from J, leaving 13 bases between. The CDR3 length is 15 residues. Germline values: CDR1 KGHSH, CDR2 LQKENI. Written as DNA, the CDR3 is TGTGCCAGCTCACCACTGTTGGGGGAGCGTGAAAAACTGTTTTTT. Amino acid sequence: CASSPLLGEREKLFF.

The chain is built from TRBV15 and TRBJ2-5, with D tentatively TRBD1 (5 bases). Germline assignment: CDR1 LNHNV and CDR2 YYDKDF (reference sequence). The CDR3 has 16 residues. Trimming left V 0 bases short and J 5 bases short, with 16 bases between. The CDR3 here is CATSRDLQGLFETQYF. The CDR3 region has the DNA TGTGCCACCAGCAGAGATCTTCAGGGTTTGTTTGAGACCCAGTACTTC.

This clonotype was counted once. At one end the junction does not follow the germline gene, possibly because of a read error. The rearrangement joins TRBV2 to TRBJ1-1; no definite D call. Looked up from germline, CDR1 is SNHLY and CDR2 is FYNNEI. The CDR3 runs 15 residues. CDR3: CASSRVGGMNTKAFF. The CDR3 nucleotides read TGTGCCAGCAGTCGGGTTGGCGGGATGAACACTAAAGCTTTCTTT. Full variable domain (remainder filled in from reference TRBV2 and TRBJ1-1): EPEVTQTPSHQVTQMGQEVILRCVPISNHLYFYWYRQILGQKVEFLVSFYNNEISEKSEIFDDQFSVERPDGSNFTLKIRSTKLEDSAMYFCASSRVGGMNTKAFFGQGTRLTVV.

In its sample, this clonotype was seen a few times. The chain links TRBV6-5 to TRBJ1-2; no clear D gene. CDR1 is MNHEY, CDR2 SVGAGI, per germline. V lost 4 bases and J lost 4, with 10 bases in between. This CDR3 comprises 13 residues. The DNA for the CDR3 is TGTGCCAGCAGTTCAAAGGTGGCCTATGGCTACACCTTC. This gives the protein CASSSKVAYGYTF.

The V gene is TRBV6-5, the J gene TRBJ2-3; no firm D call. From germline, CDR1 is MNHEY and CDR2 SVGAGI. The CDR3 consists of 16 residues. V dropped 6 bases and J dropped 0 bases, with 16 bases sitting between them. This CDR3 is CASSYRFDGSTDTQYF. CDR3 bases: TGTGCCAGCAGCTACCGTTTTGATGGGAGCACAGATACGCAGTATTTT.

In this sample, this clonotype turned up once. This chain links TRBV20-1 with TRBJ1-5; D ambiguous. Per germline, CDR1 DFQATT and CDR2 SNEGSKA (reference sequence). V dropped 5 bases and J dropped 2 bases, with 28 bases sitting between them. This CDR3 comprises 19 residues. This CDR3 reads CSAQRTRRAGFVGNQPQHF. The DNA for the CDR3 is TGCAGTGCTCAACGAACCAGGAGAGCGGGCTTTGTAGGCAATCAGCCCCAGCATTTT.

The chain combines TRBV6-5 with TRBJ1-1; D may be TRBD1 (5 bases). V was cut by 3 bases and J by 1 base, with 12 bases left in between. The CDR3 totals 15 residues. Germline values: CDR1 MNHEY, CDR2 SVGAGI. CDR3 in amino acids: CASSYGAGGNTEAFF. CDR3 bases: TGTGCCAGCAGTTATGGGGCGGGCGGGAACACTGAAGCTTTCTTT.

This clonotype was observed a few times. The J gene is TRBJ1-1, the V gene TRBV10-1, with D perhaps TRBD1 (5 bases). V dropped 7 bases and J dropped 4 bases, with 13 bases sitting between them. CDR1 WNHNN and CDR2 SYGVQD come from the germline V gene (reference sequence). This CDR3 has 13 residues. The CDR3 sequence: CASNHGGSTEAFF. The CDR3 nucleotides are TGCGCCAGCAACCACGGGGGGAGCACTGAAGCTTTCTTT.

The chain links TRBV24-1 to TRBJ1-1; TRBD1 aligns across 10 bases. In germline, CDR1 is KGHDR, CDR2 SFDVKD. V was pared by 3 bases and J by 10 bases, with 10 bases of the junction left unmatched. The CDR3 spans 15 residues. DNA of the CDR3: TGTGCCACCAGTGATCCGGACAGGGGGGTTCTTGGAGCTTTCTTT. It specifies CATSDPDRGVLGAFF.

Comment on this clonotype: A clone one base away is much larger, so this may be a read error. V gene TRBV10-3 combines with J gene TRBJ1-1; D is unclear. Trimming pared 4 bases from V and 5 bases from J, leaving 20 bases between. Germline loops: CDR1 ENHRY, CDR2 SYGVKD. The CDR3 runs 16 residues. The CDR3 DNA reads TGTGCCATCAGTGGGGTGGCAGCCCCTCAGAGGACTGAAGCTTTCTTT. It translates to CAISGVAAPQRTEAFF.